The present T cell receptor (beta chain) was sequenced within a study of T-cell reconstitution after alpha-beta-depleted transplantation in children. Preparation of the TCRbeta library was carried out with unique molecular identifiers. TCRdb re-derived calls from the PCR reads in MiXCR, one entry per CDR3 protein. Of 330,000 or so distinct CDR3 sequences detected, nearly 8% appear once; the ten largest clones hold around 10%. Regarding the study as a whole: One year after transplant, T-cell counts and diversity came mostly from newly produced T cells. After transplant, high TCRbeta diversity at day 60 in some patients arose from surviving recipient T cells and thymic progenitors. At around two months after transplant, the alpha-beta T cells were reportedly derived from several hundred expanded clones that came from non-depleted graft cells.

This clonotype has a handful of counts. Its specificity is unknown. This TCR was recovered from a female patient aged 2-9 years who had a stem cell transplant for Fanconi anemia, so the T cells may come from the graft donor. Material: peripheral blood, obtained 360 days after TCRalphabeta/CD19-depleted stem cell transplant.

The CDR3 spells CASSPQPGGAHNEQFF. DNA of the CDR3: TGCGCCAGCAGCCCGCAGCCCGGGGGGGCCCACAATGAGCAGTTCTTC. This sequence joins TRBV5-1 and TRBJ2-1; 8 bases map to TRBD2. The CDR3 covers 16 residues. Looked up from germline, CDR1 is SGHRS and CDR2 is YFSETQ. V was pared by 4 bases and J by 5 bases, with 11 bases of the junction left unmatched.